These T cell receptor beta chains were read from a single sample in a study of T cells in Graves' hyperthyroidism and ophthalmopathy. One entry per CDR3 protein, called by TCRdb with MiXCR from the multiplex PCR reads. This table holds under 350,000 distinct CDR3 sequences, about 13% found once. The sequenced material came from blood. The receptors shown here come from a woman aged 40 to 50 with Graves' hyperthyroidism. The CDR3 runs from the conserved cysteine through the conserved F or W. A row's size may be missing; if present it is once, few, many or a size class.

CSVPGQGAHEQYF	many	TRBV29-1	TRBJ2-7
CASSSQGTGRHEKLFF	many	TRBV5-1	TRBJ1-4
CASSLDGTIYGYTF	.	TRBV5-4	TRBJ1-2
CASSPQGFRPETQYF	many	TRBV28	TRBJ2-5
CASNPGQPNSPLHF	many	TRBV6-1	TRBJ1-6
CASSLNRVAEAFF	many	TRBV11-2	TRBJ1-1
CASRRTDTDTQYF	few	TRBV28	TRBJ2-3
CASSPGTSGNQPQHF	many	TRBV28	TRBJ1-5
CASRRGDFLHLNTEAFF	many	TRBV2	TRBJ1-1
CSARDTGTGNSYEQYF	many	TRBV20-1	TRBJ2-7
CSVIGTPVLTQYF	many	TRBV29-1	TRBJ2-3
CATRGRDSNQPQHF	.	TRBV24-1	TRBJ1-5
CASSQVGGPNQPQHF	few	TRBV14	TRBJ1-5
CASSSPRTSGVLTDTQYF	many	TRBV12-3/TRBV12-4	TRBJ2-3
CASERGFGEKLFF	.	TRBV19	TRBJ1-4
CASSYGRALYNEQFF	few	TRBV6-6	TRBJ2-1
CATSGVAGTPNEQFF	many	TRBV24-1	TRBJ2-1
CASSQPGKNYGYTF	many	TRBV4-1	TRBJ1-2
CASNRNSNQPQHF	many	TRBV2	TRBJ1-5
CASSVRQGANEQFF	few	TRBV9	TRBJ2-1
CASLRGGGDSYEQYF	many	TRBV7-9	TRBJ2-7
CSARDRVRGNQPQHF	.	TRBV20-1	TRBJ1-5
CASSLGAGGPNEQFF	many	TRBV7-8	TRBJ2-1
CASSPGLALNEQFF	many	TRBV6-1	TRBJ2-1
CASSVSNQPQHF	many	TRBV28	TRBJ1-5
CASSQVAGGPFYNGQFF	.	TRBV3-1	TRBJ2-1
CASSLGAGGQPYEQYF	.	TRBV7-9	TRBJ2-7
CASSRNGAEETQYF	many	TRBV7-2	TRBJ2-5
CASSQLGLAGNNEQFF	.	TRBV4-1	TRBJ2-1
CASSSDPGGQPQHF	many	TRBV5-5	TRBJ1-5
CASSLALAGVPNSPLHF	.	TRBV7-6	TRBJ1-6
CASRPGTGNTGELFF	many	TRBV28	TRBJ2-2
CAWSVRRRTDTQYF	many	TRBV30	TRBJ2-3
CATSRDQSQSEAFF	many	TRBV15	TRBJ1-1
CASSKRGAGNYGYTF	many	TRBV6-1	TRBJ1-2
CTSSQEPLSGNTIYF	few	TRBV14	TRBJ1-3
CASGPPGLGFLEQYF	.	TRBV12-5	TRBJ2-7
CASSLGVVQFF	.	TRBV7-9	TRBJ2-1
CASSLWGANEQFF	.	TRBV5-8	TRBJ2-1
CASSIGPGLGISYEQYF	.	TRBV19	TRBJ2-7
CSVGGTGPTDTQYF	.	TRBV29-1	TRBJ2-3
CSARDPQVGGELLF	.	TRBV20-1	TRBJ2-2
CASSRRGMNTGELFF	few	TRBV3-1	TRBJ2-2
CASSQERTDTQYF	many	TRBV14	TRBJ2-3
CASSFMEGTQYF	few	TRBV7-9	TRBJ2-3
CASSLGAGGNQPQHF	many	TRBV7-2	TRBJ1-5